This paragraph covers one TCR beta chain sequence. Sequencing used immunoSEQ multiplex PCR; TCRdb keeps in-frame clones, though not all of them. Of 40,000 to 55,000 clones listed, around 96% are singletons. These data are taken from a study of technical replicates of blood from a handful of donors. V gave up 2 bases and J gave up 0 bases, with 11 bases separating them. This CDR3 comprises 16 residues. CDR1 and CDR2 from the germline V gene are SNHLY and FYNNEI. The origin of this receptor is a human donor in good health. Sequences were obtained from T cells isolated from PBMCs. V usage is TRBV2 and J usage is TRBJ1-3; perhaps TRBD1 as D (5 bases). DNA of the CDR3: TGTGCCAGCAGTGAAAGGGGACTCTACTCTGGAAACACCATATATTTT. Its translation is CASSERGLYSGNTIYF.